This T cell receptor beta chain is from a study of T cells in Graves' hyperthyroidism and ophthalmopathy (dated by TCRdb to between 2018 and 2020). Turning to the overall study: Peripheral blood samples were taken at initial diagnosis, before any treatment was given. TCR V-J signatures able to tell the groups apart were searched for in a discovery cohort of approximately 95 patients, of whom over 40 had Graves' ophthalmopathy and 57 had stable Graves' hyperthyroidism. An independent validation cohort of 18 to 20 hyperthyroidism patients and more than 15 patients who later progressed to ophthalmopathy tested prospective prediction of ophthalmopathy. The approximately 97 discovery patients were randomly divided into training and test sets at a 7:3 ratio. In addition, the study compared T-cell repertoires in thyroid tissue and in blood from about 6 Graves' hyperthyroidism patients. After blood sampling, hyperthyroidism patients were treated with methimazole at a starting dose of 30 mg daily, and ophthalmopathy patients were treated with high-dose intravenous methylprednisolone. TCR Vbeta CDR3 sequencing of roughly 140 peripheral blood samples (roughly 41 ophthalmopathy, 75 or so hyperthyroidism and approximately 17 progressor patients) is reported in the paper.

Between the V and J ends, shortened by 0 bases and 10 bases respectively, the junction contains 8 bases. There are 13 amino acids in the CDR3, from cysteine to phenylalanine inclusive. The read is trimmed to its CDR3 DNA, 39 bases read in frame from base 1. CDR1 and CDR2 (SGHRS, YFSETQ) derive from the germline V gene. The TCR beta CDR3 regions were amplified from RNA transcripts. A first-round RT-PCR of the TCR CDR3 used the HTBI primer set with the Qiagen OneStep RT-PCR kit. The libraries were constructed in a second round of multiplex PCR and then size-selected and purified. Sequencing of the libraries was done on an Illumina HiSeq2000 using paired-end 100 bp reads. The paper's processing steps were these. SOAPnuke was used to process the raw data, removing reads that contained adapters or uncalled bases, had a mean Phred below 15, or lacked an exact match to the constant primer or identifier. COPE v1.2.5 was used to merge high-quality paired reads, and clonotypes were defined as unique nucleotide sequences. MiTCR v1.1 was used to align clonotypes to the IMGT TRBV, TRBD and TRBJ reference segments. The analysis included only V-J combinations with a frequency above 0.0001, which together covered approximately 99% of the repertoires. A TCS score was defined as the ratio of F50 (clonal expansion) to E x V (chaos), with BLOSUM62-based TCRdist applied between CDR3 peptides within each V-J. Welch's t-statistics and random forest reduced roughly 500 V-J features to 13, which were used in a naive Bayes classifier (R e1071). TCRdb ran its own pipeline on the public reads, namely fastp trimming at Q25 and MiXCR clone calling, and kept in-frame beta chains. Rows with one shared CDR3 protein collapse into an entry with the most common genes and DNA. The V and J calls shown here were made by TCRdb, not taken from the authors' results. The sample table holds about 360,000 distinct CDR3 sequences, of which approximately 13% were seen once. Clones ranked in the top ten supply roughly 20% of the sample.

Points the paper makes about the study in general: A model built on a 13 V-J signature distinguished ophthalmopathy from stable hyperthyroidism, reaching roughly 88% sensitivity and 81.08% specificity in cross-validation and 80%/75% in testing. In validation, the model predicted progression to ophthalmopathy a median of 6.5 months before onset, with roughly 68% sensitivity and about 75% specificity. Sample size was not statistically predetermined, and blinding of investigators to group allocation was not performed. Most expanded thyroid clonotypes (frequency above 0.001) were also detected in blood, a finding suggesting that blood repertoires may reflect thyroid immune responses.

The sample holds many counts of this clonotype. Its cognate antigen has yet to be identified. No base-level quality is on record; no much larger clone is a single base apart. Hyperthyroidism patients were newly diagnosed, had a disease duration of under 2 months, and were aged 18 to 65 years. Patients with uncontrolled infections, other autoimmune diseases, pregnancy or lactation were excluded. Diagnoses were based on clinical symptoms, serum thyroxine and TRAb, thyroid ultrasound and orbital computed tomography. Blood from progressor patients was drawn when they were first diagnosed with hyperthyroidism, before any ophthalmopathy symptoms appeared. Ficoll-Paque density gradient centrifugation was used to isolate PBMCs from around 10 ml of fresh peripheral blood. Patients classed as progressors first received a Graves' hyperthyroidism diagnosis and then went on to develop ophthalmopathy during follow-up. Total RNA was extracted using Trizol reagent, and RNA quality was assessed on an Agilent 2100 Bioanalyzer.

The TCR was taken from a man aged 25-40 years with Graves' hyperthyroidism that later progressed to Graves' ophthalmopathy. The sequencing input was blood. This chain is built from TRBV5-1 and TRBJ1-6, with the D gene not clear enough to name. The CDR3 region reads CASSLVGYSPLHF. The nucleotide sequence is given as TGCGCCAGCAGCTTGGTGGGATACTCACCCCTCCACTTT.